This T cell receptor (beta chain) emerged from a study of beta chain features in type 1 diabetes (dated by TCRdb to between 2017 and 2018). At the level of the whole study: No differences in mean age, gender distribution, total cell number or subset yield were found between patients and healthy donors. Across all samples, approximately 100 million sorted cells were examined, and cell number per subset correlated strongly with RNA yield. Whereas all 30 or so donors provided naive and central memory subsets, regulatory and stem cell-like memory subsets were isolated from just 8 patients and roughly eight healthy donors. In the study, TCRB repertoires of sorted circulating CD4+ T cell subsets from recently diagnosed type 1 diabetes patients were compared with those of matched healthy donors.

Here is what the overall study found, with its caveats: Because cDNA rather than genomic DNA was sequenced, highly expressing activated cells could have been over-represented, although no difference in activation and CD3 levels was found between groups. Naive, central memory and regulatory TCRB repertoires appeared more similar among patients than among healthy donors. Fewer insertions and more nucleotide deletions at VDJ recombination sites were observed in patients with type 1 diabetes, implying thymic rearrangement abnormalities. In all four CD4+ subsets, TCRB CDR3 length was moderately but significantly shorter in type 1 diabetes patients. Shorter templates might be favored by PCR, yet because patient and control samples were amplified and corrected together, any such skew would affect both groups equally. Only small numbers of individuals were included in the HLA sub-analyses, which left unresolved whether HLA type had any influence on TCRB rearrangement.

Details on this clone: The clone's antigen remains unknown. Per-nucleotide qualities are absent, and no much larger clonotype sits a single base away.

Each donor gave one peripheral blood draw, about 110 mL on average, collected into heparinised tubes. Naive, central memory, regulatory and stem cell-like memory CD4+ T cells were sorted on a BD FACSAria II using a panel including CD45RO, CCR7, CD25, CD127, CD95 and CD27. Purity was above 95% for every sorted population. PBMCs were separated immediately by Lymphoprep density gradient centrifugation and were stained directly, without being cultured. Samples were stained and sorted in pairs, with one healthy donor and one patient per experiment, so that batch effects were minimized. All of the isolated RNA was reverse transcribed with the High Capacity cDNA Reverse Transcription Kit, so expressed TCRB transcripts were sequenced. Deep immunoSEQ sequencing was applied to naive, central memory and regulatory T cell samples, giving an average of roughly 3.5 million total reads per sample. After sorted cells were lysed in RLT buffer, RNA was extracted with DNase-treated RNeasy Micro or Mini kits, with the choice depending on cell number. Each cell subset was processed separately to prevent cross-contamination, with patient and healthy donor samples processed together. Using the immunoSEQ multiplex PCR, TCRB sequences were amplified from cDNA into 87-bp fragments spanning the CDR3 region. Sequencing of the amplicons was performed on the Illumina HiSeq platform. The authors' pipeline ran thus. Synthetic template baselines were used to correct PCR bias computationally, reads within Hamming distance 2 were collapsed together, and singletons that could not be merged were discarded. By aligning reads against IMGT, V, D and J genes, CDR3 length, and insertions or deletions at six rearrangement sites were assigned. Clonotype counts were normalized to sorted cell number within each subset before computing true diversity and Gini coefficients with the tcR R package. The overlap coefficient, calculated on TCRB nucleotide sequences, was used to quantify repertoire sharing. Sourced from immuneACCESS, this table was stored by TCRdb with only in-frame sequences that have V and J called. A share of the clones is absent; for the studies checked, an unresolved V gene accounts for under half, and the remainder has no known explanation. V, J and clone size derive from that table, while D and trimming were established from the DNA sequence. Across this sample there are approximately 140,000 clones, with over 8% seen only once. Together, the top ten hold about 0.6% of the sample.

Ends trimmed: V by 0 bases, J by 5 bases; bases unmatched to a gene: 4. From the cysteine up to the phenylalanine, the CDR3 has a length of 14 residues. CDR3 DNA only is kept here, 42 bases in frame from base 1. The germline V gene supplies CDR1 SGDLS and CDR2 YYNGEE. The sequence came from a woman aged 35 to 49 in good health. The rearrangement joined TRBV9 to TRBJ2-5; 7 bases in the middle match TRBD1. The sequenced sample was central memory CD4+ T cells from blood. The DNA sequence is given as TGTGCCAGCAGCGTAGAAGGGGGCGGCGAGACCCAGTACTTC. This encodes CASSVEGGGETQYF.